The present TCR beta chain was sequenced within a study of cytomegalovirus exposure and HLA in healthy donors (dated by TCRdb to the late 2010s). In terms of the full investigation: The 666 repertoires of the first cohort and the 95 to 150 validation repertoires were produced on the same platform, according to a later analysis. The study aimed to test whether cataloging public T cell receptors could reveal signatures of past pathogen exposure. A separate validation cohort of 100 to 150 different subjects was used in addition to the approximately 640-subject first cohort. The study combined high-throughput TCR immunosequencing, statistical association of individual TCRs with disease status, and machine learning to predict cytomegalovirus infection status.

Taken from cysteine to phenylalanine, the CDR3 has 13 residues. Only the CDR3 DNA is retained, 39 bases long and in frame from the first base. Reading the germline V gene (reference sequence) gives CDR1 GTSNPN and CDR2 SVGIG. Trimming at the junction amounts to 3 bases on V and 3 bases on J, and the germline ends lie 11 bases apart. Separate from the approximately 700-subject first cohort, the validation cohort of about 120 subjects was the group to which the donors belonged. The library was produced with the immunoSEQ multiplex PCR assay. The original methods were these. A statistical classification framework was built to diagnose cytomegalovirus status from the catalog of TCR beta chain sequences. Imported from immuneACCESS, the table was reduced by TCRdb to in-frame sequences with V and J called. These copies leave out some clones; in studies compared against another copy, an unresolved V gene accounts for under half, and the cause of the remainder is not known. V, J and clone size derive from that table, while D and trimming were established from the DNA sequence. For this sample the table gives approximately 270,000 clones, of which more than 85% were detected only once. In total, the top ten clones hold around 11% of the sample.

Beyond this particular receptor, the publication reports: The classifier was reported to diagnose cytomegalovirus status with high specificity and sensitivity in both the original and validation cohorts. All 130 or so repertoires were used to score co-occurrence in the validation cohort in a later analysis, because that analysis had no HLA typing for the cohort. It was suggested by the authors that the approach could potentially be generalized to other disease states and immunological phenotypes. A few of the identified cytomegalovirus-associated TCR beta chains were confirmed in vitro to be specific for cytomegalovirus antigens. Most TCR sequences were observed very rarely across donors, whereas some public TCRs were present in many individuals. A total of fewer than 200 TCR beta chains were listed by the study as associated with cytomegalovirus. Of the cluster scores, 85% to 95% were above 0 in a later analysis, which found that TCRs clustered in the first cohort also tended to co-occur in the 130 or so validation repertoires.

In regard to this clone: The clone's antigen remains unknown. Base-call qualities are not available, and no considerably larger clone is one nucleotide away.

The receptor comes from a man in his late teens or twenties in good health and CMV-seropositive. The sample consisted of PBMCs. The chain is made from TRBV30 and TRBJ1-1; no confident D gene assignment can be made. The DNA sequence is as follows: TGTGCCTGGAGCCCATCGAGGGACACTGAAGCTTTCTTT. Its protein is CAWSPSRDTEAFF.